This entry concerns a single TCR beta chain. Its antigen is not known. Clones were read by immunoSEQ multiplex PCR, and TCRdb kept only the in-frame ones, dropping some. Among 150,000 to 200,000 clones listed, 85% to 95% were seen once. This CDR3 has 16 amino acids. Looked up from germline, CDR1 is MNHNS and CDR2 is SASEGT. V was pared by 3 bases and J by 3 bases, with 10 bases of the junction left unmatched. This sample is drawn from a study of T cell responses to AZD1222 COVID-19 vaccine. Study observations and caveats: Vaccine-associated CD4 TCRs spanned spike, dominant at 160-218 and 743-854. Donor demographics were predominantly white British with a female majority; clonal diversity may be underestimated. Repertoires were obtained only post-peak T cell response.

The chain carries TRBV6-1 and TRBJ2-7; TRBD2 agrees at 8 bases. This specimen consisted of peripheral blood, obtained 28 days after the second AZD1222 dose. This receptor was taken from an adult who received the AZD1222 COVID-19 vaccine. CDR3 loop: CASSERVAGPNYEQYF. CDR3 nucleotides: TGTGCCAGCAGTGAGAGGGTAGCGGGACCCAACTACGAGCAGTACTTC.